This T cell receptor beta chain was retrieved from a study of beta chain features in type 1 diabetes. Germline lookup yields CDR1 MNHNS and CDR2 SASEGT. The CDR3 is 15 amino acids. The germline V and J ends were trimmed by 3 bases and 6 bases, with 17 bases remaining between them. Study results and caveats: Healthy donors had naive, central memory and Treg TCRB repertoires that appeared less similar than those seen among patients. Moderately but significantly shorter TCRB CDR3s were found in Type 1 diabetes patients in all four CD4+ subsets.

cDNA synthesis used the whole RNA isolate, giving expressed TCRB sequences. Assay: immunoSEQ multiplex PCR; the TCRdb copy retains only in-frame clones and omits some. The table includes 60,000 to 75,000 clones, approximately 50% detected once. Notes on this clone: The antigen is unknown.

This clonotype was obtained from a young man with type 1 diabetes. Source material: central memory CD4+ T cells from blood. This chain links TRBV6-1 with TRBJ1-2; D uncertain. CDR3 in DNA: TGTGCCAGCAGTGAGAGGAGCCGGAGGGAGAATGGCTACACCTTC. The encoded protein is CASSERSRRENGYTF.